Here is one TCR beta chain with its context. This receptor's antigen is unknown. No quality values exist for individual bases; no much larger clone is one base distant. The library relied on the immunoSEQ multiplex PCR assay. In the original analysis: To diagnose cytomegalovirus status from the catalog of TCR beta chain sequences, a statistical classification framework was built. This is the immuneACCESS table as TCRdb keeps it, with only in-frame sequences that have V and J called. A part of the clones is gone; compared with another copy, unresolved V genes explain less than half, and the rest is unexplained. V, J and clone size were drawn from that table, and D and trimming were deduced from the DNA. This sample holds about 130,000 clones; 85% to 90% were observed only once. The ten largest clones represent roughly 1.2% of the sample. This entry comes from a study of cytomegalovirus exposure and HLA in healthy donors (TCRdb year 2017). Study-level background: A later analysis indicated that the roughly 130 validation repertoires were generated on the platform also employed for the 700 or so repertoires of the first cohort. The study aimed to test whether cataloging public T cell receptors could reveal signatures of past pathogen exposure. Along with the roughly 710-subject first cohort, a separate validation cohort of about 110 different subjects was used. High-throughput TCR immunosequencing, statistical association of individual TCRs with disease status, and machine learning were combined to predict cytomegalovirus infection status. General study outcomes and caveats: The authors suggested that the approach could potentially be extended to other disease states and immunological phenotypes. A later analysis found that TCRs clustered in the first cohort also tended to co-occur in the roughly 120 validation repertoires, with roughly 95% of cluster scores above 0. Most TCR sequences were observed very rarely across donors, whereas some public TCRs were present in many individuals. The classifier was reported to diagnose cytomegalovirus status with high specificity and sensitivity in both the original and validation cohorts. A later analysis had no HLA typing for the validation cohort, so co-occurrence there was scored across all 130 or so repertoires. In the study, 164 TCR beta chains were listed as associated with cytomegalovirus. In vitro tests confirmed that a few of the cytomegalovirus-associated TCR beta chains recognize cytomegalovirus antigens.

Cut back by 8 bases and 5 bases, the V and J ends lie 24 bases apart. Including the terminal cysteine and phenylalanine, the CDR3 comprises 16 residues. The retained sequence is limited to the CDR3, 48 bases, with the frame set at the first base. Separate from the roughly 660-subject first cohort, the validation cohort of over 90 subjects was the group to which the donors belonged. This clonotype originated in a woman aged 18-29 years in good health and CMV-seronegative. The sequence links TRBV23-1 to TRBJ2-5, with TRBD2 as a weak D call on 6 bases. TRBV23-1 is annotated as an ORF whose role is uncertain. Material: PBMCs. The CDR3 in this case is CASLTRGSGSGETQYF. The bases are TGCGCCAGCTTGACCCGGGGGTCAGGCAGCGGGGAGACCCAGTACTTC.